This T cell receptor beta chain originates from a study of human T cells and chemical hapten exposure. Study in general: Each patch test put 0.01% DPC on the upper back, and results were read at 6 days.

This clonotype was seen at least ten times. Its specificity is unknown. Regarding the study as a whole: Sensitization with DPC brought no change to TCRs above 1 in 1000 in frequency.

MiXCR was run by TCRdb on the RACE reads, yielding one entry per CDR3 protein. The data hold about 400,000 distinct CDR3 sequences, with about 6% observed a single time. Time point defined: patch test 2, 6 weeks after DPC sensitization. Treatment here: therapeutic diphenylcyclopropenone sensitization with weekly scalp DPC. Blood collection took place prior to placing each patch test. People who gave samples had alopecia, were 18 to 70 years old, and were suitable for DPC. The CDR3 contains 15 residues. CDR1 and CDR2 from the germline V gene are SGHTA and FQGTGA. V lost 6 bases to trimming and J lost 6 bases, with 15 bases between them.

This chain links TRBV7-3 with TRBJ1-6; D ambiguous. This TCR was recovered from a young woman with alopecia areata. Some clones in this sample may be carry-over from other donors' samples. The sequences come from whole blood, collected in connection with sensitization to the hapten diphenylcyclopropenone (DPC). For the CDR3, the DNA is TGTGCCAGCAGTAGCGGGTTCGGGCCTAATTCACCCCTCCACTTT. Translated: CASSSGFGPNSPLHF.